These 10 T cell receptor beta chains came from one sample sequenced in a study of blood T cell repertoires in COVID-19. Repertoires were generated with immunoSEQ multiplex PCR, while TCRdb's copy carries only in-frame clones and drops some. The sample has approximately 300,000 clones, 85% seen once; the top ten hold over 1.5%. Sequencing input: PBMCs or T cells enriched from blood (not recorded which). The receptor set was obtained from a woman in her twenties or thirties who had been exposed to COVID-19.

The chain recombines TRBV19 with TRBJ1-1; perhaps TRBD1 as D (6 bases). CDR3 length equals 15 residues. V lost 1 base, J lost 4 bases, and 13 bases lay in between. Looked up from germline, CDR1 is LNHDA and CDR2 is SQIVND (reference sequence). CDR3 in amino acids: CASSIVQGTGTEAFF. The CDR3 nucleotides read TGTGCCAGTAGTATAGTTCAGGGGACGGGCACTGAAGCTTTCTTT.

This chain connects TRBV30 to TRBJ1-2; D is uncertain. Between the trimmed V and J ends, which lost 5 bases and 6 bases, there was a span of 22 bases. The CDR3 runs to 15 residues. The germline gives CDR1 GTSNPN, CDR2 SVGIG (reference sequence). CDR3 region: CAWVTARGRSDGYTF. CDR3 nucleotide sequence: TGTGCCTGGGTGACCGCACGAGGAAGGTCGGATGGCTACACCTTC. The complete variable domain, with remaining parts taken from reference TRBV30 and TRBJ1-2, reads SQTIHQWPATLVQPVGSPLSLECTVEGTSNPNLYWYRQAAGRGLQLLFYSVGIGQISSEVPQNLSASRPQDRQFILSSKKLLLSDSGFYLCAWVTARGRSDGYTFGSGTRLTVV.

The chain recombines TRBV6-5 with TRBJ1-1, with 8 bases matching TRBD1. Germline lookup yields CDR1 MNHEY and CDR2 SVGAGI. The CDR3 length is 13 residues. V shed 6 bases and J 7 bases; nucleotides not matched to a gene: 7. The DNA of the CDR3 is TGTGCCAGCAGCACGGACAGGGACTTTGAAGCTTTCTTT. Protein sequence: CASSTDRDFEAFF.

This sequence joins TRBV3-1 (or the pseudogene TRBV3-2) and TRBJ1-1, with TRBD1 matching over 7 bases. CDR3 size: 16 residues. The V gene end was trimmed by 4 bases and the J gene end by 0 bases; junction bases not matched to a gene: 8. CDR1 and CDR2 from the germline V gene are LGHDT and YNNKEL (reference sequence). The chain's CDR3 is CASSRRTGRMNTEAFF. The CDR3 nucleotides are TGTGCCAGCAGCCGGAGGACAGGTCGTATGAACACTGAAGCTTTCTTT.

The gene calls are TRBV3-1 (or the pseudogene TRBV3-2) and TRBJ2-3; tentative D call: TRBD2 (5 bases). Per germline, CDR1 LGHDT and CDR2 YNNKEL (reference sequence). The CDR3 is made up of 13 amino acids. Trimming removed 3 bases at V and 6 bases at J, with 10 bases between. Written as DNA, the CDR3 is TGTGCCAGCAGCCAGTTAGCGACGGATACGCAGTATTTT. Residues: CASSQLATDTQYF.

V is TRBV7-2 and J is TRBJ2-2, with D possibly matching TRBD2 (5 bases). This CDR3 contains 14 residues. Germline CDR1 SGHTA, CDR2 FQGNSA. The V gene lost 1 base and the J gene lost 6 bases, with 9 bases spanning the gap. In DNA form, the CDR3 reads TGTGCCAGCAGCTTAGATGCGGGTTCCGGGGAGCTGTTTTTT. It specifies CASSLDAGSGELFF.

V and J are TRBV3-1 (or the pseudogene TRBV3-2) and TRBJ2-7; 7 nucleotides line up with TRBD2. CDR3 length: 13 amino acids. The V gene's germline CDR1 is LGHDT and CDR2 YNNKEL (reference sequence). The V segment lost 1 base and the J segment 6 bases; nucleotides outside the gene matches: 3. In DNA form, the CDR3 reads TGTGCCAGCAGCCAAGGGGGGGGTGGCGAGCAGTACTTC. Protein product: CASSQGGGGEQYF.

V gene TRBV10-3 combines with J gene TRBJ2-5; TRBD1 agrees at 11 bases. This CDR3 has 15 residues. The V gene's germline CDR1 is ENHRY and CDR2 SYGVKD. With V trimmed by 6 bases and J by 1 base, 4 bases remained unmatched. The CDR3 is CAIREGQGGQETQYF. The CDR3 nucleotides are TGTGCCATCAGAGAGGGACAGGGGGGCCAAGAGACCCAGTACTTC.

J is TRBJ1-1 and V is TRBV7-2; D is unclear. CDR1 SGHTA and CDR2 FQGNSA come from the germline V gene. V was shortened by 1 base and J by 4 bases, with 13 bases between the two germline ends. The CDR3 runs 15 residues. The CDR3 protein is CASSLEVGRSTEAFF. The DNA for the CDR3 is TGTGCCAGCAGCTTAGAAGTGGGCAGAAGCACTGAAGCTTTCTTT.

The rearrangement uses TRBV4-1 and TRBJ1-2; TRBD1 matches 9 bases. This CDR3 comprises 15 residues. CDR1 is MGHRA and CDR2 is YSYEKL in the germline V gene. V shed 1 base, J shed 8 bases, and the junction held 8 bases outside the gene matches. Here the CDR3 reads CASSQAAAQGAGYTF. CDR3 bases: TGCGCCAGCAGCCAAGCCGCGGCACAGGGGGCAGGCTACACCTTC.